This passage covers 23 T cell receptor beta chains from one sample sequenced in a study of OX40 agonist ivuxolimab in advanced cancers. Libraries were built with the immunoSEQ multiplex PCR assay. TCRdb carries this immuneACCESS record with in-frame sequences only. Its versions omit some clonotypes, under half of them owing to an unresolved V gene in the studies checked, with the rest unexplained. The sample yields some 50,000 clones; 84% were counted once. The ten most abundant clones make up 2% to 3% of the sample. Specimen: CD4+ or CD8+ T cells sorted from blood, collected in a trial of the OX40 agonist ivuxolimab. All receptors derive from an adult with an advanced solid tumor such as melanoma, head and neck, liver or kidney cancer.

The V gene is TRBV7-9, the J gene TRBJ2-3, with D possibly called TRBD1 or TRBD2 (5 bases each). The germline V gene has CDR1 SEHNR and CDR2 FQNEAQ (reference sequence). The V and J ends lost 4 bases and 6 bases respectively, with 17 bases between them. The CDR3 is made up of 15 amino acids. DNA of the CDR3: TGTGCCAGCAGCTCCTCTCGGGGCCTGGGCGATACGCAGTATTTT. Protein sequence: CASSSSRGLGDTQYF.

This sequence joins TRBV29-1 and TRBJ2-7; D gene ambiguous. Germline V lookup: CDR1 SQVTM, CDR2 ANQGSEA. Trimming left V 4 bases short and J 6 bases short, with 16 bases between. CDR3 length: 13 amino acids. CDR3 residues: CSVGVYGLGEQYF. In DNA, the CDR3 is TGCAGCGTTGGGGTCTACGGGCTAGGCGAGCAGTACTTC.

CDR3 sequence reads: CASSPGRGQGFYEQYF. Written as DNA, the CDR3 is TGCGCCAGCAGCCCGGGGAGGGGACAGGGCTTTTACGAGCAGTACTTC. The J gene is TRBJ2-7, the V gene TRBV5-1; 9 bases are a match to TRBD1. Losses at the gene ends were 4 bases for V and 4 bases for J; bases not matched to a gene: 12. The CDR3 runs to 16 residues. CDR1 and CDR2 (germline): SGHRS, YFSETQ.

The rearrangement joins TRBV19 to TRBJ2-2, with a tentative D call TRBD1 (6 bases). The germline V and J ends were trimmed by 5 bases and 7 bases, with 11 bases remaining between them. Germline-derived CDR1 and CDR2 are LNHDA and SQIVND (reference sequence). This CDR3 is built from 13 residues. DNA of the CDR3: TGTGCCAGTAGTCGGCAGGGGAGCGGGGAGCTGTTTTTT. Translation: CASSRQGSGELFF.

The CDR3 is CASSIVLGGVSPLHF. In nucleotides, the CDR3 is TGTGCCAGTAGTATCGTCTTGGGGGGGGTTTCACCCCTCCACTTT. V usage is TRBV19 and J usage is TRBJ1-6; D possibly corresponds to TRBD1 (5 bases). CDR1 LNHDA and CDR2 SQIVND come from the germline V gene (reference sequence). The CDR3 sequence is 15 residues long. V was cut by 3 bases and J by 9 bases, with 15 bases left in between.

In this sample, this clone turned up a few times. The chain carries TRBV5-1 and TRBJ2-7; TRBD2 agrees at 11 bases. Germline lookup yields CDR1 SGHRS and CDR2 YFSETQ. The V and J ends lost 4 bases and 4 bases, in that order; junction bases with no gene match: 13. The length of the CDR3 is 17 residues. CDR3 DNA: TGCGCCAGCAGCCCCCAGCCGGCTAGCGGGGGGAATTACGAGCAGTACTTC. Translation: CASSPQPASGGNYEQYF.

The chain has TRBV27 and TRBJ2-1; 8 positions match TRBD1. CDR3 length: 12 residues. Germline CDR1 MNHEY, CDR2 SMNVEV (reference sequence). V was pared by 10 bases and J by 5 bases, with 4 bases of the junction left unmatched. The CDR3 reads CATWTGNNEQFF. The DNA of the CDR3 is TGTGCCACATGGACAGGGAACAATGAGCAGTTCTTC.

The chain combines TRBV7-2 with TRBJ1-2; D is undetermined. The CDR3 length is 14 residues. In germline, CDR1 is SGHTA, CDR2 FQGNSA. V was pared by 2 bases and J by 10 bases, with 17 bases between. DNA of the CDR3: TGTGCCAGCAGCTTAATAACGTTGGGTCAGACCTACACCTTC. This encodes CASSLITLGQTYTF.

The V and J genes are TRBV6-1 and TRBJ1-2; 8 nucleotides agree with TRBD1. Unmatched junction bases numbered 3, after V lost 4 bases and J lost 8 bases. CDR3 length: 12 residues. Germline loops: CDR1 MNHNS, CDR2 SASEGT. CDR3: CASSVGQGGYTF. In DNA, the CDR3 is TGTGCCAGCAGTGTCGGACAGGGAGGCTACACCTTC.

This rearrangement joins TRBV9 to TRBJ2-7, with 8 bases matching TRBD1. This CDR3 comprises 15 residues. J was trimmed by 5 bases and V by 2 bases; bases with no gene match: 9. The V gene's germline CDR1 is SGDLS and CDR2 YYNGEE. CDR3 sequence: CASSVQGQGVDEQYF. In nucleotides, the CDR3 is TGTGCCAGCAGCGTCCAAGGACAGGGCGTAGACGAGCAGTACTTC. The full variable domain, with the rest looked up from reference TRBV9 and TRBJ2-7, is DSGVTQTPKHLITATGQRVTLRCSPRSGDLSVYWYQQSLDQGLQFLIQYYNGEERAKGNILERFSAQQFPDLHSELNLSSLELGDSALYFCASSVQGQGVDEQYFGPGTRLTVT.

The V and J genes are TRBV12-5 and TRBJ2-6; D is uncertain. CDR1 LGHNT and CDR2 FRNRAP come from the germline V gene. This CDR3 spans 14 amino acids. V lost 7 bases to trimming and J lost 0 bases, with 7 bases between them. The CDR3 sequence: CASAPGSGANVLTF. DNA for the CDR3: TGTGCTAGTGCTCCGGGCTCTGGGGCCAACGTCCTGACTTTC.

The CDR3 here is CSVGAQGEQFF. The CDR3 DNA reads TGCAGCGTTGGGGCCCAGGGTGAGCAGTTCTTC. The genes are TRBV29-1 and TRBJ2-1; D might be TRBD1 (5 bases). CDR1 SQVTM and CDR2 ANQGSEA come from the germline V gene. The CDR3 loop spans 11 amino acids. V shed 4 bases and J shed 9 bases, with 10 bases lying between them.

This chain uses TRBV7-9 with TRBJ2-3; 9 nucleotides match TRBD2. Unmatched junction bases numbered 6, after V lost 2 bases and J lost 3 bases. CDR1 and CDR2 from the germline V gene are SEHNR and FQNEAQ (reference sequence). There are 16 residues in the CDR3. This chain's CDR3 is CASSLLKRGVTDTQYF. The CDR3 DNA follows: TGTGCCAGCAGCTTACTCAAGCGGGGGGTAACAGATACGCAGTATTTT.

The chain combines TRBV4-1 with TRBJ2-1, with no clear D. This CDR3 comprises 16 residues. Trimming stripped 0 bases from V and 6 bases from J, with 15 bases between. Germline CDR1 MGHRA, CDR2 YSYEKL. This chain's CDR3 is CASSQDGANFGNEQFF. In DNA form, the CDR3 reads TGCGCCAGCAGCCAAGATGGAGCGAATTTTGGCAATGAGCAGTTCTTC.

This clone appeared once. The chain is built from TRBV5-8 and TRBJ2-7; D is undetermined. Trimming shortened V by 2 bases and J by 4 bases, and 7 bases separated the two germline ends. Germline assignment: CDR1 SGHTS and CDR2 YDEGEE. The CDR3 consists of 12 residues. The DNA for the CDR3 is TGTGCCAGCAGCTTAACGCAGTACGAGCAGTACTTC. Translating gives CASSLTQYEQYF.

The CDR3 nucleotides are TGTGCCAGCAGTTACTCGGGACGGAAGAACACTGAAGCTTTCTTT. Its translation: CASSYSGRKNTEAFF. The chain links TRBV6-5 to TRBJ1-1; perhaps TRBD1 as D (5 bases). This CDR3 comprises 15 residues. Trimming stripped 0 bases from V and 1 base from J, with 9 bases between. The V gene's germline CDR1 is MNHEY and CDR2 SVGAGI.

The rearrangement joins TRBV14 to TRBJ2-7; TRBD1 aligns across 7 bases. The CDR3 is made up of 15 amino acids. Per the germline V gene, CDR1 is SGHDN and CDR2 is FVKESK. V lost 4 bases and J lost 2; bases outside the gene matches: 8. The DNA of the CDR3 is TGTGCCAGCAGCCCGTTACAGGGGACAGCCTACGAGCAGTACTTC. Translation: CASSPLQGTAYEQYF.

CDR3 in DNA: TGTGCCAGCTCACCGGCCCAGACAGATGAAAAACTGTTTTTT. It is translated as CASSPAQTDEKLFF. The chain carries TRBV18 and TRBJ1-4, with D maybe TRBD1 (5 bases). This CDR3 contains 14 residues. The ends were cut back, 3 bases at V and 6 bases at J, with 11 bases in the middle. Germline V gene lookup returns CDR1 KGHSH and CDR2 LQKENI.

The chain joins TRBV5-1 to TRBJ2-7; TRBD2 is a possible D gene (6 bases). The ends were cut back, 0 bases at V and 3 bases at J, with 13 bases in the middle. The germline V gene encodes CDR1 SGHRS and CDR2 YFSETQ. The CDR3 sequence is 15 residues long. The CDR3 sequence: CASSLGGSGFYEQYF. The CDR3 DNA is TGCGCCAGCAGCTTGGGGGGTAGCGGATTCTACGAGCAGTACTTC.

The chain joins TRBV15 to TRBJ2-7; weak D call: TRBD1 (5 bases). The V end lost 2 bases, the J end lost 3 bases, and 8 bases lay between the germline ends. This CDR3 comprises 13 residues. CDR1 LNHNV and CDR2 YYDKDF come from the germline V gene (reference sequence). CDR3 amino acids: CATSRNQGYEQYF. The CDR3, as DNA: TGTGCCACCAGCAGAAATCAGGGCTACGAGCAGTACTTC.

This chain uses TRBV19 with TRBJ2-1; no firm D call. CDR3 length: 16 amino acids. Germline V CDR1 and CDR2: LNHDA, SQIVND (reference sequence). V lost 4 bases and J lost 4, with 17 bases in between. The CDR3 reads CASSRAAEPPYNEQFF. The CDR3 region has the DNA TGTGCCAGTAGTAGGGCGGCGGAACCACCATACAATGAGCAGTTCTTC.

V usage is TRBV7-9 and J usage is TRBJ2-7; D unresolved. From germline, CDR1 is SEHNR and CDR2 FQNEAQ (reference sequence). V was trimmed by 1 base and J by 1 base, leaving 5 bases between them. The CDR3 runs 13 residues. The CDR3 protein is CASSLGVSYEQYF. The CDR3 DNA reads TGTGCCAGCAGCTTAGGTGTGTCCTACGAGCAGTACTTC.

J is TRBJ1-1 and V is TRBV19, with D unresolved. CDR3 size: 13 residues. Germline V gene sequence: CDR1 LNHDA, CDR2 SQIVND (reference sequence). V was trimmed by 4 bases and J by 5 bases, leaving 11 bases between them. The CDR3 DNA reads TGTGCCAGTAGTAAAGGAATAGGAACTGAAGCTTTCTTT. It is translated as CASSKGIGTEAFF.